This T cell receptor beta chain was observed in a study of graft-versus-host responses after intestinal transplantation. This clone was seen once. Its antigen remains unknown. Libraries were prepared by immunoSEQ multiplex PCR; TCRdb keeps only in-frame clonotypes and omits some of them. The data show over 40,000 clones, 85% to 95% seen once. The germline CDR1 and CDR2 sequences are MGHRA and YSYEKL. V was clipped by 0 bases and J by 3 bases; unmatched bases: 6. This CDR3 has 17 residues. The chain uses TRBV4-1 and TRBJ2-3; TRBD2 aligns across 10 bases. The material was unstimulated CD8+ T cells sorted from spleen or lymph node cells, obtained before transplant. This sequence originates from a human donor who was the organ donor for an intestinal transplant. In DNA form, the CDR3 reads TGCGCCAGCAGCCAAGACGTTCGGGGACTAGCGACAGATACGCAGTATTTT. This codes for CASSQDVRGLATDTQYF.